Below, 26 T cell receptor beta chains from the same sample are listed, as sequenced in a study of CD8 T cell repertoires and HIV-1 epitope variants. The table came from immunoSEQ multiplex PCR; TCRdb's copy has only in-frame clones and leaves some out. The sample yields 95,000 or so clones, around 75% seen once. The source material was uncultured baseline CD8+ T cells from peripheral blood mononuclear cells (PBMCs). All receptors come from a male donor with HIV.

This chain links TRBV7-2 with TRBJ1-5; unclear D gene. The V end was cut by 1 base, the J end by 7 bases, with 14 bases between. The CDR3 runs 15 residues. Germline lookup yields CDR1 SGHTA and CDR2 FQGNSA. The CDR3 DNA follows: TGTGCCAGCAGCTTAGGCTCGGGTTTGGGGCAGCCCCAGCATTTT. Protein product: CASSLGSGLGQPQHF. The full variable domain, in which reference TRBV7-2 and TRBJ1-5 provide the parts outside the CDR3, is GAGVSQSPSNKVTEKGKDVELRCDPISGHTALYWYRQSLGQGLEFLIYFQGNSAPDKSGLPSDRFSAERTGGSVSTLTIQRTQQEDSAVYLCASSLGSGLGQPQHFGDGTRLSIL.

This clone was counted a single time. The chain employs TRBV5-6 and TRBJ2-5; 11 bases agree with TRBD2. The CDR3 has 15 residues. Looked up from germline, CDR1 is SGHDT and CDR2 is YYEEEE. The J segment lost 7 bases and the V segment lost 2 bases, leaving 7 bases of the junction unmatched. In nucleotides, the CDR3 is TGTGCCAGCAGCTTACCTAGCGGGGGGCCTGGGACCCAGTACTTC. It yields the protein CASSLPSGGPGTQYF.

This chain links TRBV11-2 with TRBJ1-6; TRBD1 is a possible D gene (6 bases). V lost 0 bases and J lost 11, with 8 bases in between. Germline V gives CDR1 SGHAT, CDR2 FQNNGV. CDR3 length: 13 amino acids. The CDR3 region is CASSLDWGPPLHF. The CDR3 DNA reads as TGTGCCAGCAGCTTAGATTGGGGGCCACCCCTCCACTTT.

This sequence joins TRBV28 and TRBJ1-2, with D perhaps TRBD1 (5 bases). CDR1 and CDR2 from the germline V gene are MDHEN and SYDVKM. Between the trimmed V and J ends, which lost 4 bases and 1 base, there was a span of 13 bases. The CDR3 loop spans 15 amino acids. CDR3 protein: CASSWDGGLNYGYTF. CDR3 nucleotide sequence: TGTGCCAGCAGTTGGGACGGAGGACTTAACTATGGCTACACCTTC.

This chain links TRBV19 with TRBJ2-1; 7 positions match TRBD2. Germline V CDR1 and CDR2: LNHDA, SQIVND (reference sequence). Trimming at V came to 6 bases and at J to 3 bases, leaving 11 bases not matched to a gene. The CDR3 contains 16 residues. Written as DNA, the CDR3 is TGTGCCAGTAGCTTTCGGGGGAGGGTCCTCTACAATGAGCAGTTCTTC. Translation gives CASSFRGRVLYNEQFF.

The chain carries TRBV5-6 and TRBJ1-1; no clear D gene. CDR1 and CDR2 (germline): SGHDT, YYEEEE. V lost 0 bases and J lost 5, with 5 bases in between. The CDR3 spans 12 residues. CDR3: CASSLGVTEAFF. The CDR3 DNA follows: TGTGCCAGCAGCTTGGGGGTTACTGAAGCTTTCTTT.

The genes are TRBV6-5 and TRBJ2-7, with 7 bases lining up with TRBD1. The germline gives CDR1 MNHEY, CDR2 SVGAGI. Germline trimming cut 6 bases from V and 1 base from J; bases unmatched to any gene: 6. This CDR3 comprises 14 residues. The CDR3 protein is CASRKTGQSYEQYF. CDR3 sequence (DNA): TGTGCCAGCAGGAAGACGGGACAGTCCTACGAGCAGTACTTC.

The chain couples TRBV6-5 to TRBJ2-7; 8 bases are shared with TRBD1. CDR1 MNHEY and CDR2 SVGAGI come from the germline V gene. The CDR3 consists of 14 residues. V gave up 10 bases and J gave up 4 bases; unmatched junction bases: 12. CDR3 in amino acids: CATFSAGGAYEQYF. CDR3 sequence (DNA): TGTGCCACCTTCTCCGCAGGGGGCGCGTACGAGCAGTACTTC.

Here the CDR3 reads CASSSDRFKGDTQYF. Here the CDR3 DNA reads TGTGCCAGCAGTTCCGACAGGTTCAAAGGAGATACGCAGTATTTT. This chain connects TRBV27 to TRBJ2-3, with D perhaps TRBD1 (6 bases). Between the trimmed V and J ends, which lost 4 bases and 5 bases, there was a span of 16 bases. CDR1 and CDR2 from the germline V gene are MNHEY and SMNVEV (reference sequence). The CDR3 runs 15 residues.

This chain joins TRBV25-1 and TRBJ1-4; no reliable D call. The V end was cut by 7 bases, the J end by 6 bases, with 9 bases between. Germline loops: CDR1 MGHDK, CDR2 SYGVNS. CDR3 length equals 12 residues. This chain's CDR3 is CASTEGHEKLFF. The CDR3 DNA is TGTGCCAGCACCGAGGGCCATGAAAAACTGTTTTTT.

This CDR3 reads CASSLGVGSNQPQHF. Here the CDR3 DNA reads TGTGCCAGCAGCTTGGGAGTGGGGAGCAATCAGCCCCAGCATTTT. The chain uses TRBV7-2 and TRBJ1-5; D gene uncertain. Trimming shortened V by 3 bases and J by 1 base, and 10 bases separated the two germline ends. The CDR3 contains 15 residues. Germline assignment: CDR1 SGHTA and CDR2 FQGNSA. Supplemented by reference TRBV7-2 and TRBJ1-5, the full variable domain reads GAGVSQSPSNKVTEKGKDVELRCDPISGHTALYWYRQSLGQGLEFLIYFQGNSAPDKSGLPSDRFSAERTGGSVSTLTIQRTQQEDSAVYLCASSLGVGSNQPQHFGDGTRLSIL.

This chain joins TRBV7-2 and TRBJ1-5; 7 nucleotides align to TRBD1. CDR1 is SGHTA, CDR2 FQGNSA, per germline. J lost 3 bases, V lost 7 bases, and 6 bases had no gene match. This CDR3 is 14 amino acids long. CDR3 protein: CASTPDRSNQPQHF. CDR3 coding DNA: TGTGCCAGCACCCCGGACAGGTCCAATCAGCCCCAGCATTTT.

V gene TRBV30 combines with J gene TRBJ1-6, with D tentatively TRBD1 (5 bases). V was pared by 1 base and J by 8 bases, with 12 bases between. This CDR3 contains 14 residues. Germline V gives CDR1 GTSNPN, CDR2 SVGIG (reference sequence). The CDR3 DNA reads TGTGCCTGGAGTGCAGGGACGGCCTATTCACCCCTCCACTTT. Protein: CAWSAGTAYSPLHF. The complete variable domain, with remaining parts taken from reference TRBV30 and TRBJ1-6, reads SQTIHQWPATLVQPVGSPLSLECTVEGTSNPNLYWYRQAAGRGLQLLFYSVGIGQISSEVPQNLSASRPQDRQFILSSKKLLLSDSGFYLCAWSAGTAYSPLHFGNGTRLTVT.

V usage is TRBV5-6 and J usage is TRBJ2-7; D is perhaps TRBD1 or TRBD2 (7 bases each). Per germline, CDR1 SGHDT and CDR2 YYEEEE. Trimming pared 5 bases from V and 2 bases from J, leaving 14 bases between. This CDR3 spans 14 amino acids. The CDR3 sequence is CASRLGGGPYEQYF. DNA of the CDR3: TGTGCCAGCAGACTGGGAGGGGGCCCCTACGAGCAGTACTTC.

V and J are TRBV7-3 and TRBJ2-6, with unresolved D. The CDR3 is made up of 16 amino acids. Germline CDR1 SGHTA, CDR2 FQGTGA. Trimming took off 1 base at V and 1 base at J, with 8 bases between the two ends. Written as DNA, the CDR3 is TGTGCCAGCAGCTTAATATGGGAATCTGGGGCCAACGTCCTGACTTTC. Protein product: CASSLIWESGANVLTF.

The genes are TRBV5-1 and TRBJ2-7; 7 bases agree with TRBD1. CDR1 SGHRS and CDR2 YFSETQ come from the germline V gene. V trimming: 0 bases; J trimming: 5 bases; junction bases outside the gene matches: 8. The CDR3 extends over 15 amino acids. DNA for the CDR3: TGCGCCAGCAGCTTGGACGGGACAGCTCGGGACGAGCAGTACTTC. It translates to CASSLDGTARDEQYF.

The count of this clone is one. This chain links TRBV27 with TRBJ2-1, with D possibly matching TRBD2 (7 bases). CDR1 and CDR2 (germline): MNHEY, SMNVEV (reference sequence). V lost 5 bases and J 7 bases, leaving 15 bases between the germline ends. This CDR3 has 14 amino acids. CDR3 sequence (DNA): TGTGCCAGCAGTGAGGGGGGGACATTGAATGAGCAGTTCTTC. This encodes CASSEGGTLNEQFF.

This clone was detected a few times. J is TRBJ2-5 and V is TRBV5-1; TRBD2 matches at 14 bases. CDR3 size: 15 residues. Germline CDR1 is SGHRS and CDR2 is YFSETQ. With 3 bases clipped from V and 5 bases from J, the junction kept 3 bases outside the gene matches. CDR3: CASSWGLAGVETQYF. CDR3 nucleotides: TGCGCCAGCAGCTGGGGACTAGCGGGAGTTGAGACCCAGTACTTC.

The CDR3, as DNA: TGCGCCAGCAGCTTGGCTGCAGCGGGAACCGGCGGGGAGCTGTTTTTT. This sequence encodes CASSLAAAGTGGELFF. This chain links TRBV5-1 with TRBJ2-2; 7 bases match TRBD2. V shed 0 bases, J shed 7 bases, and the junction held 9 bases outside the gene matches. The CDR3 contains 16 residues. Germline V gene lookup returns CDR1 SGHRS and CDR2 YFSETQ.

The chain is built from TRBV11-2 and TRBJ1-2; TRBD1 matches 8 bases. The germline V gene has CDR1 SGHAT and CDR2 FQNNGV. The CDR3 is 13 residues long. J was trimmed by 11 bases and V by 1 base; bases with no gene match: 6. The CDR3 coding sequence is TGTGCCAGCAGCTTAGCAGGACAGGGCGGGTACACCTTC. The encoded protein is CASSLAGQGGYTF.

The rearrangement joins TRBV5-4 to TRBJ2-7; D is perhaps TRBD1 (6 bases). In germline, CDR1 is SGHNT, CDR2 YYREEE (reference sequence). There are 14 residues in the CDR3. Between the trimmed V and J ends, which lost 4 bases and 3 bases, there was a span of 14 bases. Here the CDR3 reads CASSSWDTYYEQYF. CDR3 DNA sequence: TGTGCCAGCAGCAGCTGGGACACCTACTACGAGCAGTACTTC.

Only one count was recorded for this clone. The chain couples TRBV19 to TRBJ2-7; 10 bases are a match to TRBD1. The CDR3 is 16 residues long. Germline CDR1 and CDR2: LNHDA and SQIVND (reference sequence). Trimming took 6 bases from V and 5 from J; bases not matched to a gene: 13. The CDR3 bases are TGTGCCAGTAGCGCTTTGCCACGGACAGGGGGTCACGAGCAGTACTTC. Amino acids: CASSALPRTGGHEQYF.

This clone showed up just a few times. The genes are TRBV6-1 and TRBJ2-1, with 8 bases aligning to TRBD1. Trimming at V came to 6 bases and at J to 5 bases, leaving 6 bases not matched to a gene. The length of the CDR3 is 14 residues. Germline-derived CDR1 and CDR2 are MNHNS and SASEGT. DNA of the CDR3: TGTGCCAGCAGCATGACAGGGGCCAACAATGAGCAGTTCTTC. This gives the protein CASSMTGANNEQFF.

The V and J genes are TRBV18 and TRBJ1-2; D remains ambiguous. The CDR3 runs 14 residues. V lost 0 bases, J lost 7 bases, and 12 bases lay in between. The germline V gene has CDR1 KGHSH and CDR2 LQKENI. CDR3 residues: CASSPPSEGIGYTF. The CDR3, as DNA: TGTGCCAGCTCACCACCGTCGGAAGGCATTGGCTACACCTTC.

This clone has a single count. This rearrangement joins TRBV6-5 to TRBJ2-7, with no clear D. The CDR3 length is 15 residues. Trimming removed 0 bases from V and 3 bases from J, with 12 bases in between. Germline V gene data show CDR1 as MNHEY and CDR2 as SVGAGI. The chain's CDR3 is CASSYSPKGNYEQYF. In DNA, the CDR3 is TGTGCCAGCAGTTACTCTCCCAAAGGGAACTACGAGCAGTACTTC.

This chain joins TRBV28 and TRBJ2-3; TRBD1 aligns across 8 bases. J lost 4 bases, V lost 7 bases, and 25 bases had no gene match. The CDR3 sequence is 20 residues long. Germline V gene data show CDR1 as MDHEN and CDR2 as SYDVKM. CDR3 in DNA: TGTGCCAGCACTCCTCCCCGACAGGGGCCTACCGGAGGGCCGGCAGATACGCAGTATTTT. Its protein is CASTPPRQGPTGGPADTQYF.